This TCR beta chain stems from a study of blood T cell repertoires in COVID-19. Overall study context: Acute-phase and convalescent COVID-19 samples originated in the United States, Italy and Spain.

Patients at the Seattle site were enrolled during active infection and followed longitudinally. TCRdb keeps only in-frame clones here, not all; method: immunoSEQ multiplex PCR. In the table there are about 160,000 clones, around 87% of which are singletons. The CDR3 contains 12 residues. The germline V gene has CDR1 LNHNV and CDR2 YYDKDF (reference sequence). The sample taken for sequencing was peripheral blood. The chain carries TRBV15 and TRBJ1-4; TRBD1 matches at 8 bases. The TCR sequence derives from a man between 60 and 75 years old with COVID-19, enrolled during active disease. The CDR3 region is CAAAGGNEKLFF. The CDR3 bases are TGTGCTGCGGCAGGGGGCAATGAAAAACTGTTTTTT.